What follows are 21 T cell receptor beta chains derived from one specimen sequenced in a study of T-cell reconstitution after alpha-beta-depleted transplantation in children. Library preparation (for TCRbeta) was performed with unique molecular identifiers. Using its own MiXCR run on the PCR reads, TCRdb lists one record per CDR3 protein. The sample records approximately 500,000 distinct CDR3 sequences, roughly 30% being singletons. Here the sequenced sample was PBMCs, taken before TCRalphabeta/CD19-depleted stem cell transplant. All receptors come from a boy younger than two with Wiskott-Aldrich syndrome, due to receive a stem cell transplant.

The chain uses TRBV10-3 and TRBJ2-7; 10 nucleotides align to TRBD1. From germline, CDR1 is ENHRY and CDR2 SYGVKD. V shed 4 bases, J shed 2 bases, and the junction held 8 bases outside the gene matches. The CDR3 is 16 residues long. CDR3 loop: CAISGLWGQGTYEQYF. Written as DNA, the CDR3 is TGTGCCATCAGTGGATTGTGGGGACAGGGGACCTACGAGCAGTACTTC.

This chain connects TRBV10-3 to TRBJ2-7, with D possibly being TRBD1 (5 bases). This CDR3 is built from 13 residues. Trimming removed 7 bases from V and 2 bases from J, with 12 bases in between. Germline V gene data show CDR1 as ENHRY and CDR2 as SYGVKD. The CDR3 DNA sequence: TGTGCCATCAAGGCACAGGTAACCTACGAGCAGTACTTC. Amino acid sequence: CAIKAQVTYEQYF.

The chain has TRBV5-1 and TRBJ2-1; 12 bases fit TRBD2. In germline, CDR1 is SGHRS, CDR2 YFSETQ. The CDR3 has 14 residues. The V segment lost 7 bases and the J segment 9 bases; nucleotides outside the gene matches: 8. The CDR3 protein is CASASGRADGEQFF. The CDR3 DNA reads TGCGCCAGCGCTAGCGGGAGGGCCGATGGTGAGCAGTTCTTC.

This chain joins TRBV2 and TRBJ1-6; no firm D call. Germline values: CDR1 SNHLY, CDR2 FYNNEI. With 7 bases removed from V and 1 base from J, the gap between germline ends came to 8 bases. This CDR3 is built from 14 residues. CDR3 DNA sequence: TGTGCCAGCAACGGTTGGTCCTATAATTCACCCCTCCACTTT. Amino acids: CASNGWSYNSPLHF.

This chain connects TRBV5-1 to TRBJ2-1; D is undetermined. Trimming pared 4 bases from V and 8 bases from J, leaving 10 bases between. Germline V gives CDR1 SGHRS, CDR2 YFSETQ. This CDR3 spans 12 amino acids. The CDR3 loop is CASSPTKDEQFF. The CDR3 DNA sequence: TGCGCCAGCAGCCCGACAAAAGATGAGCAGTTCTTC.

This clonotype was detected a few times. The chain couples TRBV3-1 to TRBJ2-7, with 7 bases identical to TRBD2. This CDR3 is 15 amino acids long. The V and J ends lost 4 bases and 5 bases, in that order; junction bases with no gene match: 11. Germline lookup yields CDR1 LGHDT and CDR2 YNNKEL (reference sequence). Here the CDR3 reads CASSRTRRERNEQYF. DNA for the CDR3: TGTGCCAGCAGCCGGACGCGGCGGGAGAGAAACGAGCAGTACTTC.

V gene TRBV14 combines with J gene TRBJ1-3, with D uncertain. CDR1 is SGHDN, CDR2 FVKESK, per germline. The CDR3 runs 15 residues. V dropped 5 bases and J dropped 0 bases, with 11 bases sitting between them. CDR3 residues: CASSGRRNSGNTIYF. The CDR3 DNA reads TGTGCCAGCAGCGGGAGACGGAACTCTGGAAACACCATATATTTT.

A few counts support this clonotype. The CDR3 spells CASKAGEIETQYF. In nucleotides, the CDR3 is TGTGCCAGCAAGGCGGGGGAGATAGAGACCCAGTACTTC. The genes are TRBV2 and TRBJ2-5; 7 bases are a match to TRBD2. The J segment lost 4 bases and the V segment lost 7 bases, leaving 6 bases of the junction unmatched. The CDR3 consists of 13 residues. Germline CDR1 and CDR2: SNHLY and FYNNEI.

The CDR3 nucleotides read TGTGCCAGCAGCCAACTAGGAAGCCGGGACCAAAATTCACCCCTCCACTTT. Residues: CASSQLGSRDQNSPLHF. The chain employs TRBV4-2 and TRBJ1-6, with TRBD1 as a possible D gene (5 bases). Germline V lookup: CDR1 LGHNA, CDR2 YNFKEQ. The CDR3 covers 17 residues. Trimming shortened V by 2 bases and J by 7 bases, and 18 bases separated the two germline ends.

J is TRBJ2-6 and V is TRBV5-1, with TRBD1 matching 9 bases. The length of the CDR3 is 18 residues. CDR1 SGHRS and CDR2 YFSETQ come from the germline V gene. The ends lost 3 bases at V and 3 bases at J; junction bases unmatched: 10. CDR3 loop: CASSSYRGPYGGANVLTF. The CDR3 DNA reads as TGCGCCAGCAGCTCGTACAGGGGGCCGTACGGTGGGGCCAACGTCCTGACTTTC.

This clonotype was observed once. The rearrangement links TRBV24-1 to TRBJ2-7; D possibly corresponds to TRBD2 (5 bases). The germline V gene has CDR1 KGHDR and CDR2 SFDVKD. The CDR3 runs 12 residues. V gave up 3 bases and J gave up 3 bases, with 5 bases separating them. The CDR3 reads CATSDRDYEQYF. DNA for the CDR3: TGTGCCACCAGTGATCGGGACTACGAGCAGTACTTC.

This clonotype was seen more than once but under ten times. The chain employs TRBV12-3 or TRBV12-4 and TRBJ1-5; D ambiguous. The V gene lost 2 bases and the J gene lost 2 bases, with 13 bases spanning the gap. The CDR3 is 16 residues long. The CDR3 DNA is TGTGCCAGCAGTTTATATCAATCGGGAGGCAATCAGCCCCAGCATTTT. As protein: CASSLYQSGGNQPQHF.

This clonotype was seen a few times. This chain joins TRBV12-3 or TRBV12-4 and TRBJ2-5; no firm D call. The CDR3 is 13 amino acids. V was trimmed by 5 bases and J by 4 bases, leaving 11 bases between them. The chain's CDR3 is CASSPYRRETQYF. The CDR3 coding sequence is TGTGCCAGCAGTCCCTATAGGAGAGAGACCCAGTACTTC.

This clonotype was counted a few times. The chain couples TRBV5-1 to TRBJ2-7; TRBD2 aligns across 9 bases. Germline V CDR1 and CDR2: SGHRS, YFSETQ. The CDR3 is made up of 16 amino acids. Trimming removed 1 base from V and 3 bases from J; junction bases left unmatched: 8. The CDR3 loop reads CASSLSSGSAHYEQYF. CDR3 nucleotides: TGCGCCAGCAGCTTGAGTAGCGGGAGCGCACACTACGAGCAGTACTTC.

J is TRBJ2-2 and V is TRBV7-2; 13 positions match TRBD2. This CDR3 region has 16 residues. Germline CDR1 SGHTA, CDR2 FQGNSA. V was pared by 5 bases and J by 4 bases, with 4 bases of the junction left unmatched. CDR3 bases: TGTGCCAGCAGCCCGGGACTAGCGGGATTCACCGGGGAGCTGTTTTTT. The encoded protein is CASSPGLAGFTGELFF.

The CDR3, as DNA: TGTGCCAGCAGGTCCCTAGCGGGAGGCGTTACAGATACGCAGTATTTT. Protein: CASRSLAGGVTDTQYF. J is TRBJ2-3 and V is TRBV12-3 or TRBV12-4, with 11 bases fitting TRBD2. This CDR3 is built from 16 residues. V lost 6 bases to trimming and J lost 3 bases; unmatched junction nucleotides: 8.

Regarding this clonotype: An end of the junction does not agree with germline; a read error may underlie this. The V call is TRBV5-1, the J call TRBJ2-5; D gene unclear. CDR3 size: 11 residues. Looked up from germline, CDR1 is SGHRS and CDR2 is YFSETQ. CDR3 nucleotide sequence: TGCGCCAGCAGCAAACAAGAGACCAAGTACTTC. Residues: CASSKQETKYF.

The rearrangement links TRBV29-1 to TRBJ2-7; TRBD1 agrees at 8 bases. This CDR3 has 15 residues. In germline, CDR1 is SQVTM, CDR2 ANQGSEA. V lost 4 bases, J lost 4 bases, and 12 bases stayed unmatched. CDR3 sequence reads: CSVGGWDRSRYEQYF. DNA of the CDR3: TGCAGCGTTGGCGGGTGGGACAGGAGCCGTTACGAGCAGTACTTC.

This clonotype has just one count. The J gene is TRBJ1-1, the V gene TRBV18, with unresolved D. CDR1 KGHSH and CDR2 LQKENI come from the germline V gene. V dropped 3 bases and J dropped 5 bases, with 13 bases sitting between them. The CDR3 consists of 14 residues. CDR3 residues: CASSPKSILTEAFF. CDR3 DNA: TGTGCCAGCTCACCTAAATCCATTTTGACTGAAGCTTTCTTT.

V is TRBV29-1 and J is TRBJ2-7; 8 positions match TRBD1. Unmatched junction bases numbered 4, after V lost 4 bases and J lost 5 bases. The germline gives CDR1 SQVTM, CDR2 ANQGSEA. CDR3 length: 12 residues. CDR3 DNA: TGCAGCGTTGTTCACAGGGGGGACGAGCAGTACTTC. It translates to CSVVHRGDEQYF.

The chain recombines TRBV29-1 with TRBJ2-3; 8 nucleotides line up with TRBD1. CDR1 and CDR2 from the germline V gene are SQVTM and ANQGSEA. Trimming removed 3 bases from V and 7 bases from J; junction bases left unmatched: 9. There are 14 residues in the CDR3. This CDR3 reads CSVDLGRGRNTQYF. The CDR3 DNA is TGCAGCGTTGACCTAGGCAGGGGGCGGAATACGCAGTATTTT.